A selection of T cell receptor beta chains follows, all from one sample in a study of beta chain features in type 1 diabetes. TCRdb keeps only in-frame clones here, not all; method: immunoSEQ multiplex PCR. The table records 350,000 to 450,000 clones, approximately 14% of them present only once. The specimen was naive CD4+ T cells from blood. The receptors were sampled from a man between 25 and 39 years old in good health. Each CDR3 is given with its conserved first and last residue. Fields, in order: V gene, clone size, J gene, D gene, CDR3 protein, CDR3 DNA. D genes are given only for firm matches. Clone size appears in some rows only: once, few, many, or a class for an expanded clone.

TRBV5-1	.	TRBJ2-6	.	CASSFPGSGANVLTF	TGCGCCAGCAGCTTCCCGGGCTCTGGGGCCAACGTCCTGACTTTC
TRBV4-3	few	TRBJ2-5	TRBD2	CASSQAALILAGGDPQYF	TGCGCCAGCAGCCAAGCGGCATTGATCCTAGCGGGGGGAGATCCCCAGTACTTC
TRBV6-1	.	TRBJ2-7	.	CASGTAAWSGEQYF	TGTGCCAGCGGGACTGCTGCTTGGTCGGGCGAGCAGTACTTC
TRBV30	few	TRBJ1-5	.	CAAQGSINQPQHF	TGTGCCGCACAGGGTTCAATCAATCAGCCCCAGCATTTT
TRBV27	.	TRBJ2-5	TRBD2	CASSLREGTQYF	TGTGCCAGCAGTCTGAGGGAGGGGACCCAGTACTTC
TRBV10-3	few	TRBJ2-1	.	CAISGGAHEGNEQFF	TGTGCCATCAGTGGCGGGGCCCACGAAGGCAATGAGCAGTTCTTC
TRBV25-1	.	TRBJ2-1	TRBD2	CASRETSGISEQFF	TGTGCCAGCAGAGAAACTAGCGGGATTAGTGAGCAGTTCTTC
TRBV7-6	.	TRBJ2-7	.	CASSLSGSHFLYEQYF	TGTGCCAGCAGCTTATCCGGGTCCCACTTCCTCTACGAGCAGTACTTC
TRBV7-2	.	TRBJ1-1	.	CASSPSWRGGHRNTEAFF	TGTGCCAGCAGCCCCTCCTGGAGGGGCGGTCATCGTAACACTGAAGCTTTCTTT
TRBV14	.	TRBJ2-1	.	CASSLRTQPFYNEQFF	TGTGCCAGCAGCCTTCGGACACAGCCCTTCTACAATGAGCAGTTCTTC
TRBV28	few	TRBJ2-3	.	CASSPPRVPDTQYF	TGTGCCAGCAGTCCTCCTAGGGTGCCAGATACGCAGTATTTT
TRBV5-1	few	TRBJ2-1	TRBD2	CASSSFFPRVAGGRNEQFF	TGCGCCAGCAGCTCCTTTTTCCCCCGTGTAGCGGGGGGGCGCAATGAGCAGTTCTTC
TRBV4-3	.	TRBJ2-3	.	CASSQDPTSDTQYF	TGCGCCAGCAGCCAAGATCCTACTTCAGATACGCAGTATTTT
TRBV18	few	TRBJ2-1	.	CASSPWAGVYNEQFF	TGTGCCAGCTCACCATGGGCAGGGGTCTACAATGAGCAGTTCTTC
TRBV7-2	few	TRBJ2-1	.	CASSLVARSEQFF	TGTGCCAGCAGCTTAGTAGCACGGTCTGAGCAGTTCTTC
TRBV7-2	.	TRBJ2-1	.	CASSVGLLRSYNEQFF	TGTGCCAGCAGCGTAGGACTGCTCCGATCCTACAATGAGCAGTTCTTC
TRBV28	few	TRBJ2-2	TRBD1	CATVKGANGELFF	TGTGCCACCGTCAAGGGGGCAAACGGGGAGCTGTTTTTT
TRBV5-4	few	TRBJ2-1	.	CASSPKAVTNEQFF	TGTGCCAGCAGTCCTAAGGCCGTTACCAATGAGCAGTTCTTC
TRBV29-1	.	TRBJ2-3	.	CSVLTGTSTDTQYF	TGCAGCGTTCTAACAGGCACTAGCACAGATACGCAGTATTTT
TRBV5-1	few	TRBJ1-1	.	CASSPATGVNTEAFF	TGCGCCAGCAGCCCGGCAACAGGAGTAAACACTGAAGCTTTCTTT
TRBV5-4	.	TRBJ2-3	.	CASSLLAETSTDTQYF	TGTGCCAGCAGCCTATTAGCGGAAACTAGCACAGATACGCAGTATTTT
TRBV10-3	.	TRBJ2-1	.	CAISGTTRGYNEQFF	TGTGCCATCAGTGGGACGACTCGAGGGTACAATGAGCAGTTCTTC
TRBV5-4	few	TRBJ2-5	.	CASSFRGTETQYF	TGTGCCAGCAGCTTCCGGGGTACAGAGACCCAGTACTTC
TRBV7-8	few	TRBJ1-2	TRBD1	CASSLIRQGYGYTF	TGTGCCAGCAGCTTAATCAGACAGGGGTATGGCTACACCTTC
TRBV9	.	TRBJ2-3	.	CASSVLGELSTDTQYF	TGTGCCAGCAGCGTTTTAGGGGAGTTAAGCACAGATACGCAGTATTTT
TRBV7-9	few	TRBJ1-1	.	CASSLAWGDTEAFF	TGTGCCAGCAGCTTAGCGTGGGGGGACACTGAAGCTTTCTTT
TRBV14	few	TRBJ2-1	.	CASSTRGVQFF	TGTGCCAGCAGCACCAGGGGTGTGCAGTTCTTC
TRBV14	.	TRBJ2-5	.	CASSQPSEETQYF	TGTGCCAGCAGCCAACCTTCGGAAGAGACCCAGTACTTC
TRBV5-4	few	TRBJ2-1	.	CASSYDSSPYNEQFF	TGTGCCAGCAGCTACGACAGTTCTCCCTACAATGAGCAGTTCTTC
TRBV7-6	.	TRBJ2-6	.	CASSLVRPIGGGANVLTF	TGTGCCAGCAGCTTAGTTCGGCCTATCGGTGGTGGGGCCAACGTCCTGACTTTC
TRBV7-2	.	TRBJ2-3	.	CASTSTAGTDTQYF	TGTGCCAGCACCTCCACCGCGGGGACAGATACGCAGTATTTT
TRBV30	few	TRBJ2-1	TRBD2	CAWTRLAGNEQFF	TGTGCCTGGACGAGACTAGCGGGAAATGAGCAGTTCTTC
TRBV13	.	TRBJ2-5	.	CASSLANLQETQYF	TGTGCCAGCAGCTTGGCGAACCTGCAAGAGACCCAGTACTTC
TRBV7-7	few	TRBJ2-3	.	CASSPSGVDTQYF	TGTGCCAGCAGCCCATCAGGGGTAGATACGCAGTATTTT
TRBV4-1	.	TRBJ2-7	.	CASSRSPIPTGFDEQYF	TGCGCCAGCAGCCGAAGCCCAATACCGACAGGTTTTGACGAGCAGTACTTC
TRBV4-1	.	TRBJ2-3	.	CASSHQGSRTDTQYF	TGCGCCAGCAGCCACCAGGGGTCTAGGACAGATACGCAGTATTTT
TRBV6-5	.	TRBJ2-7	.	CASSYSPGGEQYF	TGTGCCAGCAGTTACTCACCGGGTGGCGAGCAGTACTTC
TRBV4-3	.	TRBJ2-3	TRBD1	CASSQGSGTGGDTQYF	TGCGCCAGCAGCCAAGGTTCCGGGACAGGGGGAGATACGCAGTATTTT
TRBV9	few	TRBJ2-3	.	CASSVGASPSTDTQYF	TGTGCCAGCAGCGTAGGAGCATCTCCTAGCACAGATACGCAGTATTTT
TRBV9	few	TRBJ2-5	.	CASSVATGLYQETQYF	TGTGCCAGCAGCGTAGCTACAGGCCTGTACCAAGAGACCCAGTACTTC
TRBV7-2	.	TRBJ2-7	TRBD2	CASSLTGTSTYEQYF	TGTGCCAGCAGCTTAACCGGGACTAGCACCTACGAGCAGTACTTC
TRBV7-6	.	TRBJ1-4	TRBD1	CASSLGTGINEKLFF	TGTGCCAGCAGCTTGGGGACAGGCATAAATGAAAAACTGTTTTTT
TRBV5-1	.	TRBJ2-3	.	CASSPQHGDTQYF	TGCGCCAGCAGCCCCCAGCACGGAGATACGCAGTATTTT
TRBV29-1	.	TRBJ1-5	.	CSAQGPGNQPQHF	TGCAGCGCTCAGGGCCCTGGCAATCAGCCCCAGCATTTT
TRBV10-3	few	TRBJ2-5	.	CAINPGGVTAQYF	TGTGCCATCAACCCAGGCGGGGTCACGGCCCAGTACTTC
TRBV7-3	few	TRBJ2-3	.	CASSPMQDTQYF	TGTGCCAGCAGCCCGATGCAAGATACGCAGTATTTT
TRBV15	.	TRBJ2-3	.	CATSGRDWYTDTQYF	TGTGCCACCAGCGGCCGGGACTGGTACACAGATACGCAGTATTTT
TRBV18	.	TRBJ2-7	TRBD2	CASSPPGTSEQYF	TGTGCCAGCTCACCCCCGGGGACTAGCGAGCAGTACTTC
TRBV29-1	.	TRBJ2-1	.	CSVEVAEGRYNEQFF	TGCAGCGTTGAAGTGGCGGAGGGGAGATACAATGAGCAGTTCTTC